The following is a T cell receptor beta chain sequence with its context. V gave up 2 bases and J gave up 1 base, with 11 bases separating them. The V gene's germline CDR1 is SGHTA and CDR2 FQGNSA. The CDR3 consists of 15 residues. These data come from a study of T-cell memory formation after mild COVID-19. A single record per CDR3 protein comes from TCRdb applying MiXCR to the 5' RACE reads. Of roughly 250,000 distinct CDR3 sequences in the sample, about a sixth were seen once. The source of this sequence is a man younger than 30 who had mild COVID-19 (a few samples of this study predate the infection). Cell type and time point are not known. Input material: PBMCs or a T cell subset sorted from them (not recorded which). V and J are TRBV7-2 and TRBJ1-1; tentatively, D is TRBD1 (6 bases). The DNA for the CDR3 is TGTGCCAGCAGCTTAAGGGGGTCCGAGAACACTGAAGCTTTCTTT. Its protein is CASSLRGSENTEAFF.